The 12 T cell receptor beta chains below were found in one sample sequenced in a study of identical twins (dated by TCRdb to the mid-2010s). The library was prepared using 5' RACE. Sequenced on an Illumina HiSeq 2000. The raw public data were reprocessed by TCRdb itself: fastp quality trimming at Q25, MiXCR clonotype calling, in-frame beta chains only. Every distinct CDR3 protein forms one entry, paired with its most common genes and DNA. The sample yields 150,000 or so distinct CDR3 sequences; approximately 4% were counted once. About 7.8% of the sample belongs to the ten largest clones. Sequencing was done on a sample of memory T cells sorted from blood. Explained via the paper, the cell subset or site label denotes: CD45RO+ enriched T cells. These TCRs come from a young man in good health.

This clonotype was picked up many times. V is TRBV5-5 and J is TRBJ1-2; 8 positions agree with TRBD1. The ends lost 6 bases at V and 7 bases at J; junction bases unmatched: 11. The V gene's germline CDR1 is SGHKS and CDR2 YYEKEE (reference sequence). The CDR3 runs to 14 residues. The CDR3 spells CASNLGTGGLGYTF. CDR3 coding DNA: TGTGCCAGCAACTTAGGAACAGGGGGGCTTGGCTACACCTTC.

This clonotype was picked up a small number of times. J is TRBJ2-7 and V is TRBV6-5, with D unresolved. V was clipped by 6 bases and J by 7 bases, with 13 bases between them. The CDR3 runs to 12 residues. The germline V gene has CDR1 MNHEY and CDR2 SVGAGI. The CDR3 region has the DNA TGTGCCAGCAGATCACCCTCCCAAGAGCAGTACGTC. Translating it yields CASRSPSQEQYV.

In its sample, this clonotype was seen many times. This chain connects TRBV5-6 to TRBJ2-1, with 12 bases identical to TRBD1. After removal of 4 bases from V and 6 bases from J, the junction contained 5 bases not matched to a gene. CDR1 SGHDT and CDR2 YYEEEE come from the germline V gene. The CDR3 spans 15 residues. Written as DNA, the CDR3 is TGTGCCAGCAGCCTGGCGGGACAGGGGGCCAATGAGCAGTTCTTC. It codes for CASSLAGQGANEQFF.

This clonotype was picked up many times. This chain connects TRBV5-1 to TRBJ2-7; D may be TRBD2 (6 bases). The CDR3 is 17 residues long. Trimming took 7 bases from V and 3 from J, leaving 26 bases between them. Germline V gene lookup returns CDR1 SGHRS and CDR2 YFSETQ. The CDR3 sequence is CASPPLHISSVLYEQYV. Here the CDR3 DNA reads TGCGCCAGCCCCCCTCTTCATATCTCTAGCGTACTCTACGAGCAGTACGTC.

This clonotype was picked up many times. The chain couples TRBV6-2 or TRBV6-3 to TRBJ2-3; 7 bases line up with TRBD2. Germline CDR1 is MNHEY and CDR2 is SVGEGT. The junction had 16 bases not matched to a gene; V was cut back by 7 bases and J by 6 bases. CDR3 size: 16 residues. CDR3 amino acids: CASTHGSSGLGDTQYF. As DNA, the CDR3 is TGTGCCAGCACCCACGGGTCTAGCGGCCTGGGGGATACGCAGTATTTT.

This clonotype was seen more than once but under ten times. The V call is TRBV7-2, the J call TRBJ2-3; TRBD2 matches 7 bases. CDR1 and CDR2 from the germline V gene are SGHTA and FQGNSA. CDR3 length: 14 residues. The V segment lost 1 base and the J segment 4 bases; nucleotides outside the gene matches: 2. This CDR3 reads CASSLGGSSDTQYF. In DNA form, the CDR3 reads TGTGCCAGCAGCTTAGGCGGGAGCTCAGATACGCAGTATTTT.

This clonotype was seen at least ten times. V gene TRBV5-1 combines with J gene TRBJ1-1; a possible D gene is TRBD1 (5 bases). In germline, CDR1 is SGHRS, CDR2 YFSETQ. The ends were cut back, 1 base at V and 1 base at J, with 11 bases in the middle. This CDR3 region has 15 residues. The CDR3 DNA sequence: TGCGCCAGCAGCTTGATGGGGACCCAGAACACTGAAGCTTTCTTT. As protein: CASSLMGTQNTEAFF.

This clonotype was found many times. V is TRBV12-3 or TRBV12-4 and J is TRBJ2-4; D is perhaps TRBD1 (6 bases). The CDR3 loop spans 16 amino acids. Trimming shortened V by 5 bases and J by 0 bases, and 14 bases separated the two germline ends. The CDR3: CASSRTWTVAKNIQYF. The CDR3 coding sequence is TGTGCCAGCAGTCGAACATGGACAGTAGCCAAAAACATTCAGTACTTC.

There are many counts of this clonotype. The CDR3 region is CASSPRDVHEQYF. CDR3 DNA sequence: TGTGCCAGCAGTCCCAGGGACGTCCACGAGCAGTACTTC. The chain joins TRBV6-2 or TRBV6-3 to TRBJ2-7; D is perhaps TRBD1 or TRBD2 (5 bases each). Per germline, CDR1 MNHEY and CDR2 SVGEGT. V was clipped by 5 bases and J by 5 bases, with 13 bases between them. The CDR3 runs 13 residues.

This clonotype was recorded at least ten times. The V call is TRBV2, the J call TRBJ2-7; D is ambiguous. V lost 3 bases and J lost 0, with 6 bases in between. CDR1 SNHLY and CDR2 FYNNEI come from the germline V gene. The CDR3 is 13 amino acids. The CDR3 spells CASSDDGSYEQYF. The CDR3 nucleotides read TGTGCCAGCAGTGACGACGGCTCCTACGAGCAGTACTTC.

This clonotype was seen at least ten times. The rearrangement links TRBV12-3 or TRBV12-4 to TRBJ2-5, with TRBD2 matching 10 bases. The CDR3 covers 16 residues. Trimming removed 2 bases from V and 4 bases from J; junction bases left unmatched: 7. The DNA of the CDR3 is TGTGCCAGCAGTTTAACTAGCGGGGCGAGGGGAGAGACCCAGTACTTC. Translating it yields CASSLTSGARGETQYF.

This clonotype was seen at least ten times. J is TRBJ2-1 and V is TRBV16, with D perhaps TRBD2 (6 bases). Trimming pared 0 bases from V and 9 bases from J, leaving 15 bases between. This CDR3 contains 15 residues. The germline V gene has CDR1 KGHSY and CDR2 FQNENV. The CDR3 region has the DNA TGTGCCAGCAGCCAATCGGGTAGCGGAAGTGGTGAGCAGTTCTTC. Its translation is CASSQSGSGSGEQFF.